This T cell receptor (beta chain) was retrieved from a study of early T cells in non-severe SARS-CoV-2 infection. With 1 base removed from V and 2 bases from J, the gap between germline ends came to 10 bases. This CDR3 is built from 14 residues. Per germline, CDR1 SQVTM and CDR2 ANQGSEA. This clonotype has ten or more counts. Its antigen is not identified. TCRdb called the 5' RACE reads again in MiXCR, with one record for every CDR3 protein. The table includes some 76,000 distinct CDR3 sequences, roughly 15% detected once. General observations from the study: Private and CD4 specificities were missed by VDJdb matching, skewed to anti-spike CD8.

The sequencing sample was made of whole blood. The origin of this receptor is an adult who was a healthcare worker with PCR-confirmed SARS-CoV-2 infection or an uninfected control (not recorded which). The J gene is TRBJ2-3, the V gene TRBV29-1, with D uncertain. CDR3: CSVEGIDNTDTQYF. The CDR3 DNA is TGCAGCGTTGAAGGAATCGACAACACAGATACGCAGTATTTT.